One and the same sample provided the 10 T cell receptor beta chains below, sequenced in a study of T and B cells in COVID-19 patients (TCRdb year 2020). Data came from an Illumina MiSeq. Multiplex PCR with BIOMED2 TRB-A/B primer pools was used to amplify TRB rearrangements. TCRdb trimmed public reads at Q25 via fastp, called clones via MiXCR and kept in-frame beta chains. CDR3 protein sequences are deduplicated, and each keeps its most common genes and DNA. The sample data list 7,000 to 10,000 distinct CDR3 sequences, and roughly 31% of these were observed just once. Of the sample, approximately 15% falls within the top ten clones. Genomic DNA extracted from blood was used in amounts of about 220-500 ng for amplification of TRB repertoires. Sequenced sample: blood. The source of these receptors is a human donor with active COVID-19.

With respect to this clonotype: A read error is possible here, since a much larger clone lies one base away. Written as DNA, the CDR3 is TGTGCCGCCAGCAGCTTGCTTAGCGGGGGGGGCGAGACCCAGTACTTC. Its protein product is CAASSLLSGGGETQYF. The chain is built from TRBV15 and TRBJ2-5, with TRBD2 matching over 11 bases. This CDR3 comprises 16 residues. The germline V gene encodes CDR1 LNHNV and CDR2 YYDKDF (reference sequence). Full variable domain (remainder filled in from reference TRBV15 and TRBJ2-5): DAMVIQNPRYQVTQFGKPVTLSCSQTLNHNVMYWYQQKSSQAPKLLFHYYDKDFNNEADTPDNFQSRRPNTSFCFLDIRSPGLGDTAMYLCAASSLLSGGGETQYFGPGTRLLVL.

The rearrangement uses TRBV12-5 and TRBJ1-5; tentatively, D is TRBD1 (5 bases). This CDR3 is built from 15 residues. Germline V gene data show CDR1 as LGHNT and CDR2 as FRNRAP. Trimming shortened V by 1 base and J by 1 base, and 8 bases separated the two germline ends. The CDR3 spells CASGLEEGSNQPQHF. The CDR3 DNA reads TGTGCTAGTGGTTTGGAGGAGGGGAGCAATCAGCCCCAGCATTTT.

V usage is TRBV6-2 or TRBV6-3 and J usage is TRBJ1-2; D is uncertain. The CDR3 consists of 15 residues. Germline-derived CDR1 and CDR2 are MNHEY and SVGEGT. V shed 6 bases and J shed 3 bases, with 17 bases lying between them. CDR3 sequence (DNA): TGTGCCAGCAGCCCGACCGTTACGGGGTACTATGGCTACACCTTC. Protein product: CASSPTVTGYYGYTF.

This clonotype occurred once. A read error is possible here, since a much larger clone lies one base away. The chain employs TRBV19 and TRBJ2-5, with D possibly called TRBD1 or TRBD2 (5 bases each). The CDR3 length is 12 residues. Germline assignment: CDR1 LNHDA and CDR2 SQIVND (reference sequence). V was shortened by 6 bases and J by 5 bases, with 10 bases between the two germline ends. CDR3 region: CASRGDSETQYF. As DNA, the CDR3 is TGTGCCAGTAGGGGGGATAGCGAGACCCAGTACTTC.

In its sample, this clonotype is medium-sized. The V call is TRBV27, the J call TRBJ1-4; possible D gene TRBD1, 5 bases. The ends were cut back, 1 base at V and 5 bases at J, with 8 bases in the middle. Germline values: CDR1 MNHEY, CDR2 SMNVEV (reference sequence). This CDR3 comprises 14 residues. The CDR3 reads CASSLLGPNEKLFF. The CDR3 nucleotides read TGTGCCAGCAGTTTATTGGGACCCAATGAAAAACTGTTTTTT.

This clonotype qualifies as medium-sized (0.01 to 0.1%). V gene TRBV19 combines with J gene TRBJ2-1; a weak D match, TRBD2 (5 bases). This CDR3 region has 11 residues. V was clipped by 3 bases and J by 9 bases, with 6 bases between them. The germline V gene has CDR1 LNHDA and CDR2 SQIVND (reference sequence). The DNA of the CDR3 is TGTGCCAGTAGTATCCGGGGTGAGCAGTTCTTC. Its translation: CASSIRGEQFF.

The chain combines TRBV12-3 or TRBV12-4 with TRBJ1-4; D is unclear. There are 15 residues in the CDR3. Trimming took 6 bases from V and 2 from J, leaving 13 bases between them. CDR3: CASRQSGLTNEKLFF. The CDR3 nucleotides are TGTGCCAGCAGGCAATCCGGACTGACTAATGAAAAACTGTTTTTT.

This clonotype is categorized as medium-sized (0.01 to 0.1%). This rearrangement joins TRBV29-1 to TRBJ1-2, with TRBD1 as a possible D gene (5 bases). V lost 4 bases and J 5 bases, leaving 17 bases between the germline ends. The CDR3 totals 14 residues. The germline gives CDR1 SQVTM, CDR2 ANQGSEA. CDR3 loop: CSVGGVREPYGYTF. In DNA form, the CDR3 reads TGCAGCGTTGGAGGGGTTAGGGAACCATATGGCTACACCTTC. Based on the CDR3 plus reference TRBV29-1 and TRBJ1-2, the full variable domain is SAVISQKPSRDICQRGTSLTIQCQVDSQVTMMFWYRQQPGQSLTLIATANQGSEATYESGFVIDKFPISRPNLTFSTLTVSNMSPEDSSIYLCSVGGVREPYGYTFGSGTRLTVV.

This clonotype has more than one count but fewer than ten. The chain combines TRBV6-5 with TRBJ1-2, with D maybe TRBD1 (6 bases). V was clipped by 4 bases and J by 3 bases, with 18 bases between them. The CDR3 runs to 16 residues. Germline V gene data show CDR1 as MNHEY and CDR2 as SVGAGI. This CDR3 reads CASSSWQGRMDYGYTF. In DNA, the CDR3 is TGTGCCAGCAGTTCCTGGCAGGGGCGAATGGACTATGGCTACACCTTC.

The V and J genes are TRBV5-5 and TRBJ2-1; 9 nucleotides line up with TRBD2. Germline-derived CDR1 and CDR2 are SGHKS and YYEKEE (reference sequence). The length of the CDR3 is 15 residues. Trimming cost V 4 bases and J 6 bases; bases outside gene matches: 8. The CDR3 here is CASSLKRGAANEQFF. In nucleotides, the CDR3 is TGTGCCAGCAGCCTCAAGCGGGGGGCCGCCAATGAGCAGTTCTTC.